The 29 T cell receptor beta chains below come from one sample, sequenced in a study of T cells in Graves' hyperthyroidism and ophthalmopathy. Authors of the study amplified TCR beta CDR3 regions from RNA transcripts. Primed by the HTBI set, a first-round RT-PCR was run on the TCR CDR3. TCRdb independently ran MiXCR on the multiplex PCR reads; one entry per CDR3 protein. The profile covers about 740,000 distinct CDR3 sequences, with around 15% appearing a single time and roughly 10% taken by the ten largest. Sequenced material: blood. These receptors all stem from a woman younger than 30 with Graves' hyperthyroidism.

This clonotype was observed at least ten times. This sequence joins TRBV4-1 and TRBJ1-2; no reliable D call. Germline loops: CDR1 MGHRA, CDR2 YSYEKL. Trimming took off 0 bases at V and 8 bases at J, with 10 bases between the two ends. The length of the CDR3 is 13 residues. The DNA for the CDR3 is TGCGCCAGCAGCCAAGAGAGGATTGGCGGCTACACCTTC. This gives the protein CASSQERIGGYTF.

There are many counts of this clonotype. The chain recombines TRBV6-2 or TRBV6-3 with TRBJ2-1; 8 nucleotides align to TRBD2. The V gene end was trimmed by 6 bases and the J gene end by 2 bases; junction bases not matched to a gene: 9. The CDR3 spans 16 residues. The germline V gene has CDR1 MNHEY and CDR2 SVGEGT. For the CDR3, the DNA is TGTGCCAGCAGCCCCATCGGTAGCGGGGCCTACAATGAGCAGTTCTTC. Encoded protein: CASSPIGSGAYNEQFF.

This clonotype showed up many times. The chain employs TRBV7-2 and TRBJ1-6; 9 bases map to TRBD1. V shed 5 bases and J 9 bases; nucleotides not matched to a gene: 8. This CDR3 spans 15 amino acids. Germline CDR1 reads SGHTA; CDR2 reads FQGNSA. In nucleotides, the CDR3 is TGTGCCAGCAGCCCTATCGGACAGGGGATTTCACCCCTCCACTTT. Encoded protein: CASSPIGQGISPLHF.

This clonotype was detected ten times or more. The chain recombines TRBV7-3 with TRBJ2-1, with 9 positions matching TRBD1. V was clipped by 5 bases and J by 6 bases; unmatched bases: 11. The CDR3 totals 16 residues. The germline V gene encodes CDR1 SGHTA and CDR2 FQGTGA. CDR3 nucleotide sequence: TGTGCCAGCAGCCCCCACTCCGGGACAGGGTCCAATGAGCAGTTCTTC. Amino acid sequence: CASSPHSGTGSNEQFF.

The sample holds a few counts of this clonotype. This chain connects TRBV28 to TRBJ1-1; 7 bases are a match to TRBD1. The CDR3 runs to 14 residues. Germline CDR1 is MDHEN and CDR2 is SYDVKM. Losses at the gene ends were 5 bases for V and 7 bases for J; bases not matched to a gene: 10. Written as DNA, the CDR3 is TGTGCCAGCAGTCCAAGGGACAGTATCTTTGAAGCTTTCTTT. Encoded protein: CASSPRDSIFEAFF.

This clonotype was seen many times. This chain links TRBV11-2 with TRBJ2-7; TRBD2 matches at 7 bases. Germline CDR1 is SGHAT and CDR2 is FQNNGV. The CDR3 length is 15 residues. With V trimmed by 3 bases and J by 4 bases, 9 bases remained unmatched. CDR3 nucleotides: TGTGCCAGCAGCTTTGAGGGAGGGTCGGAGTACGAGCAGTACTTC. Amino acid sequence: CASSFEGGSEYEQYF.

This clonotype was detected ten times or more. The CDR3: CASSLGGAVNYGYTF. The CDR3, as DNA: TGTGCCAGCAGCTTAGGGGGAGCAGTTAACTATGGCTACACCTTC. This chain joins TRBV7-2 and TRBJ1-2; unclear D gene. V was shortened by 1 base and J by 1 base, with 10 bases between the two germline ends. CDR3 size: 15 residues. Germline V gene sequence: CDR1 SGHTA, CDR2 FQGNSA.

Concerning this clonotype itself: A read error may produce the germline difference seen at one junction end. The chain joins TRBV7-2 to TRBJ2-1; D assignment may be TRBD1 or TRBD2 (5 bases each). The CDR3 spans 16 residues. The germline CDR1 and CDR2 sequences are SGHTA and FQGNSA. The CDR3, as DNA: TGCGCCAGCAGCCAGCTGGGACGGAGCTCCTACAATGAGCAGTTCTTC. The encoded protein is CASSQLGRSSYNEQFF.

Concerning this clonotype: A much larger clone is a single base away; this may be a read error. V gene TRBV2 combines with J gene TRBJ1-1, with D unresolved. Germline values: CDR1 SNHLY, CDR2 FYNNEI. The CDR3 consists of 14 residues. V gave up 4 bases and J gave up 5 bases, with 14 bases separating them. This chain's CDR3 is CASSVHKGPTEAFF. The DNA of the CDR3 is TGTGCCAGCAGTGTCCACAAGGGCCCTACTGAAGCTTTCTTT.

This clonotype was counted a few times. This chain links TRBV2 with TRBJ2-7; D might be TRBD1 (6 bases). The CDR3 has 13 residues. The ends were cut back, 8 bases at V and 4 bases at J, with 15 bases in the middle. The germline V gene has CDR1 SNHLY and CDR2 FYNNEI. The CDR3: CASFLDRAYEQYF. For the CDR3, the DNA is TGTGCCAGCTTCCTGGACAGAGCATACGAGCAGTACTTC.

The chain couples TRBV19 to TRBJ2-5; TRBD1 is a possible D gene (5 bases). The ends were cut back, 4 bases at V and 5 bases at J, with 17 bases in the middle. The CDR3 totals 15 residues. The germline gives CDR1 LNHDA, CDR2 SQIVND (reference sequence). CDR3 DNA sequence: TGTGCCAGTAGTACTGACCAGGGTGGCGAGGAGACCCAGTACTTC. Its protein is CASSTDQGGEETQYF.

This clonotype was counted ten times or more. In DNA, the CDR3 is TGCGCCAGCAGCCAGAATACCCTGACAGGGGTAGGGTACGAGCAGTACTTC. It specifies CASSQNTLTGVGYEQYF. The chain is built from TRBV4-1 and TRBJ2-7; 8 nucleotides match TRBD1. CDR1 and CDR2 from the germline V gene are MGHRA and YSYEKL. V shed 3 bases, J shed 4 bases, and the junction held 14 bases outside the gene matches. This CDR3 has 17 residues.

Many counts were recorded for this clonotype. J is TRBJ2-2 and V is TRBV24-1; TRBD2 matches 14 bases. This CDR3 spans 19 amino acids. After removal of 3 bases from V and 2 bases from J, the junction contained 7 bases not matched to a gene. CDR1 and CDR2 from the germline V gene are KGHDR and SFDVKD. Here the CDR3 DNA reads TGTGCCACCAGTGATCCAGGACTAGCGGGAGGACCTAACACCGGGGAGCTGTTTTTT. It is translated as CATSDPGLAGGPNTGELFF.

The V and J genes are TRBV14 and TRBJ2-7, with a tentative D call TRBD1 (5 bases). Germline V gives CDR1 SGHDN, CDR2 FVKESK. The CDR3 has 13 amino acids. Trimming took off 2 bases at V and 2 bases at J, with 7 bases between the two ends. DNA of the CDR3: TGTGCCAGCAGCCAAAAGGGGACCTACGAGCAGTACTTC. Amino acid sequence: CASSQKGTYEQYF.

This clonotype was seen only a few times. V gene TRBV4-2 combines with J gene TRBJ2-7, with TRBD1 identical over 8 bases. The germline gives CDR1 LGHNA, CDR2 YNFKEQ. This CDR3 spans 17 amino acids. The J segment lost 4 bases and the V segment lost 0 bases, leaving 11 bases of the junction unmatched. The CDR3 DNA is TGTGCCAGCAGCCAAGAAGCCGCGACAGGGGCCAGATACGAGCAGTACTTC. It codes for CASSQEAATGARYEQYF.

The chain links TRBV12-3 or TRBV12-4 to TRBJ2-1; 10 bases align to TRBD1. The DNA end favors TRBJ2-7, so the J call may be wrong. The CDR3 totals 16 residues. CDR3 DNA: TGTGCCAGCAGTCCGGGGACAGGGGACTCCTACAATGAGCAGTACTTC. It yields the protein CASSPGTGDSYNEQYF.

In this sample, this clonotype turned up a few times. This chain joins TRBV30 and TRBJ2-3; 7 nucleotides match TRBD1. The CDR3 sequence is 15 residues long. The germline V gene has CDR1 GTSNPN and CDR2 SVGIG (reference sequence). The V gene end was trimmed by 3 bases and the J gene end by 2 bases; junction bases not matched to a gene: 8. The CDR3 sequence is CAWRAGTALTDTQYF. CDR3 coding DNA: TGTGCCTGGAGGGCCGGGACAGCCCTCACAGATACGCAGTATTTT. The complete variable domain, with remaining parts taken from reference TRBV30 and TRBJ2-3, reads SQTIHQWPATLVQPVGSPLSLECTVEGTSNPNLYWYRQAAGRGLQLLFYSVGIGQISSEVPQNLSASRPQDRQFILSSKKLLLSDSGFYLCAWRAGTALTDTQYFGPGTRLTVL.

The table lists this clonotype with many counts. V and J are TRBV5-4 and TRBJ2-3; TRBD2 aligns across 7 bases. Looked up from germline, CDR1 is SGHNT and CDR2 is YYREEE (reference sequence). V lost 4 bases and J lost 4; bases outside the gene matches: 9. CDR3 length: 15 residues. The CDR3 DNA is TGTGCCAGCAGCCAGGCGGGCCTAGCGGCAGATACGCAGTATTTT. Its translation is CASSQAGLAADTQYF.

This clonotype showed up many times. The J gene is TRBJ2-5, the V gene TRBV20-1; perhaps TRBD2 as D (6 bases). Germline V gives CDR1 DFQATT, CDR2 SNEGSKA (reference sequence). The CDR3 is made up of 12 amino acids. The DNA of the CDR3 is TGCAGGCTTAAACGCGGGGAAGAGACCCAGTACTTC. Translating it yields CRLKRGEETQYF.

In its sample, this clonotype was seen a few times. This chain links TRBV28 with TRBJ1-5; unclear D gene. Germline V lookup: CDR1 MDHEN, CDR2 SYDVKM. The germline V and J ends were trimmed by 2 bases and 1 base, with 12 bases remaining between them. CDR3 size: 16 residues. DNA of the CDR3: TGTGCCAGCAGTTTAATTGGTGGTAGGAGCAATCAGCCCCAGCATTTT. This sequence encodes CASSLIGGRSNQPQHF.

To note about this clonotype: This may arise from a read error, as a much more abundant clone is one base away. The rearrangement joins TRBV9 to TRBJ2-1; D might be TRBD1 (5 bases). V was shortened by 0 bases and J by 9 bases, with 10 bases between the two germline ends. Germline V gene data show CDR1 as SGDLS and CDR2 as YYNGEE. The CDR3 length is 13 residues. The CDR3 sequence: CASSVDRRSEQFF. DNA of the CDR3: TGTGCCAGCAGCGTAGACAGGCGTAGTGAGCAGTTCTTC.

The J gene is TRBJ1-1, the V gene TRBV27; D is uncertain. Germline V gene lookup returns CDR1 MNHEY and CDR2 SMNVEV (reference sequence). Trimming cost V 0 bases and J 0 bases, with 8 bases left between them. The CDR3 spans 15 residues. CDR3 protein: CASSLSPLMNTEAFF. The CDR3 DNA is TGTGCCAGCAGTTTATCTCCATTGATGAACACTGAAGCTTTCTTT.

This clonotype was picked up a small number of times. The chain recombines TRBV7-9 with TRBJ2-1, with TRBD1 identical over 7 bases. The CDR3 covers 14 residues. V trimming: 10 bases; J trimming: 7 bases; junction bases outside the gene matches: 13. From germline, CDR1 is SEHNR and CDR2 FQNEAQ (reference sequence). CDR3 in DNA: TGTGCCATACAATCAACAGGGGCTTGGAATGAGCAGTTCTTC. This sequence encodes CAIQSTGAWNEQFF.

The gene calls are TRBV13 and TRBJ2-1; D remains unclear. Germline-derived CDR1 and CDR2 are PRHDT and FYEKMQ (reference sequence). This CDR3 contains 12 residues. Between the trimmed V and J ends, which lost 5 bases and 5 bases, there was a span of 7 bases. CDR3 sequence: CASSTLNNEQFF. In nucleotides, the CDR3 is TGTGCCAGCAGCACCCTAAACAATGAGCAGTTCTTC.

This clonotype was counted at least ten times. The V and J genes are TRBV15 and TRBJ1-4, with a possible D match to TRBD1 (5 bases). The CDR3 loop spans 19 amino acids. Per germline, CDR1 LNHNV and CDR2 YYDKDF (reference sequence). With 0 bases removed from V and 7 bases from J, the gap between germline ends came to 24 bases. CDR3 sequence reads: CATSRDRVPGTRIGEKLFF. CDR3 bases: TGTGCCACCAGCAGAGATCGGGTTCCCGGGACCCGAATCGGTGAAAAACTGTTTTTT.

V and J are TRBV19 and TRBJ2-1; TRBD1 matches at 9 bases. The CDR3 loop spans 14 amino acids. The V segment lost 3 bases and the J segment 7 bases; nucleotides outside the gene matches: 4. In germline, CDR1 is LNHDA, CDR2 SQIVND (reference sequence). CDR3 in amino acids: CASSMGTGLNEQFF. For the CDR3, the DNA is TGTGCCAGTAGTATGGGGACAGGGCTAAATGAGCAGTTCTTC.

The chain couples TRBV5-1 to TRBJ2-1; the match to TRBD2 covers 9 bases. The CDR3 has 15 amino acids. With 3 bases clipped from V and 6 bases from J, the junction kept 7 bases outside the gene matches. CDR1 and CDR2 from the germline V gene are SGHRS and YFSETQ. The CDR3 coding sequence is TGCGCCAGCAGCTCTAGGGCGGGGGGGGTCAATGAGCAGTTCTTC. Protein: CASSSRAGGVNEQFF.

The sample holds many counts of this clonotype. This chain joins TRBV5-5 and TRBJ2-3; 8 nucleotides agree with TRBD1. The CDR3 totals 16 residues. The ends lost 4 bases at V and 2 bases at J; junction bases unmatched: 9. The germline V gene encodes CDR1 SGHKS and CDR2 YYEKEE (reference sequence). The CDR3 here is CASSTRTGLFTDTQYF. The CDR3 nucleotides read TGTGCCAGCAGCACGCGGACAGGGTTATTCACAGATACGCAGTATTTT.

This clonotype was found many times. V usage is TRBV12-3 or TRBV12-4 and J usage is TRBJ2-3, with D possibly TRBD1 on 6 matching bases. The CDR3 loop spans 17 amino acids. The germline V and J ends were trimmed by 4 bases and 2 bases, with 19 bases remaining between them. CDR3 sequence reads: CASSSLSGHPTTDTQYF. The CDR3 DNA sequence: TGTGCCAGCAGTTCCCTATCGGGACACCCAACCACAGATACGCAGTATTTT.